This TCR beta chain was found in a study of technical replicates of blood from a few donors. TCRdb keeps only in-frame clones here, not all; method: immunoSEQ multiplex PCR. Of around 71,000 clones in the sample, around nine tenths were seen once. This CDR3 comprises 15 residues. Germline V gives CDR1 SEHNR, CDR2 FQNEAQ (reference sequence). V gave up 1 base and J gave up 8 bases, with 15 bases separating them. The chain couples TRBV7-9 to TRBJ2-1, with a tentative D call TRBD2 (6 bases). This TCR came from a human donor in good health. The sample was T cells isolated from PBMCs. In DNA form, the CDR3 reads TGTGCCAGCAGCTTAGTGTGGGAGAGGAGGGATGAGCAGTTCTTC. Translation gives CASSLVWERRDEQFF.